The 24 T cell receptor beta chains presented below share a single source sample, sequenced in a study of cytomegalovirus exposure and HLA in healthy donors. PCR amplification relied on 60 Vbeta primers (plus 13 Jbeta primers). TCRdb's copy holds only in-frame clones and misses some; the assay was immunoSEQ multiplex PCR. Here the sample spans over 80,000 clones, around 73% being singletons. Source material: PBMCs. The receptors stem from a woman between 40 and 55 years old in good health and CMV-seronegative.

This sequence joins TRBV5-6 and TRBJ2-5, with 11 bases matching TRBD1. The CDR3 is 16 residues long. CDR1 and CDR2 (germline): SGHDT, YYEEEE. The V and J ends lost 5 bases and 4 bases, in that order; junction bases with no gene match: 10. CDR3: CASSPDRGLWAETQYF. CDR3 in DNA: TGTGCCAGCAGTCCGGACAGGGGGCTGTGGGCAGAGACCCAGTACTTC.

The chain is built from TRBV7-2 and TRBJ1-6, with 7 bases lining up with TRBD1. The V and J ends lost 3 bases and 9 bases, in that order; junction bases with no gene match: 5. CDR1 and CDR2 from the germline V gene are SGHTA and FQGNSA. This CDR3 is 14 amino acids long. The CDR3 nucleotides are TGTGCCAGCAGCTTGGGACAGTTTGGTTCACCCCTCCACTTT. This translates into CASSLGQFGSPLHF.

The rearrangement joins TRBV28 to TRBJ1-5; D not resolved. V was trimmed by 6 bases and J by 6 bases, leaving 15 bases between them. The CDR3 sequence is 14 residues long. Per the germline V gene, CDR1 is MDHEN and CDR2 is SYDVKM. CDR3 sequence: CASRDPGSSQPQHF. CDR3 DNA sequence: TGTGCCAGCAGAGATCCGGGGTCCTCTCAGCCCCAGCATTTT.

In the case of this clone: Relative to the germline gene, one junction end is altered; a read error may explain this. The CDR3 sequence: CASSGGLLPVF. The CDR3 coding sequence is TGTGCCAGCAGCGGGGGACTCCTGCCGGTCTTC. The V call is TRBV11-2, the J call TRBJ2-1, with D possibly being TRBD2 (6 bases). Germline V lookup: CDR1 SGHAT, CDR2 FQNNGV. This CDR3 is built from 11 residues.

This chain uses TRBV6-5 with TRBJ2-7; the D gene is possibly TRBD2 (6 bases). Trimming shortened V by 0 bases and J by 3 bases, and 12 bases separated the two germline ends. The CDR3 loop spans 15 amino acids. Germline V gene data show CDR1 as MNHEY and CDR2 as SVGAGI. The DNA of the CDR3 is TGTGCCAGCAGTTACTCGATAGCGGTACACTACGAGCAGTACTTC. Protein: CASSYSIAVHYEQYF.

The CDR3 region is CASSQVAAFSYEQYF. In DNA form, the CDR3 reads TGCGCCAGCAGCCAAGTGGCGGCCTTCTCCTACGAGCAGTACTTC. The V gene is TRBV4-3, the J gene TRBJ2-7; D unresolved. The CDR3 has 15 residues. CDR1 LGHNA and CDR2 YSLEER come from the germline V gene. The V end was cut by 1 base, the J end by 0 bases, with 10 bases between.

The genes are TRBV15 and TRBJ2-7, with no clear D. V lost 0 bases, J lost 6 bases, and 15 bases lay in between. This CDR3 is 15 amino acids long. Germline V lookup: CDR1 LNHNV, CDR2 YYDKDF (reference sequence). This chain's CDR3 is CATSRDPVVPSEQYF. For the CDR3, the DNA is TGTGCCACCAGCAGAGATCCAGTGGTCCCATCCGAGCAGTACTTC.

V gene TRBV5-1 combines with J gene TRBJ2-3; 9 positions match TRBD2. Germline V gene lookup returns CDR1 SGHRS and CDR2 YFSETQ. Trimming at V came to 5 bases and at J to 6 bases, leaving 1 base not matched to a gene. The CDR3 runs 12 residues. As DNA, the CDR3 is TGCGCCAGCAGAACTAGCGGGGATACGCAGTATTTT. Translation gives CASRTSGDTQYF.

There are a few counts of this clone. The chain joins TRBV2 to TRBJ1-5; D is perhaps TRBD1 (6 bases). The V gene's germline CDR1 is SNHLY and CDR2 FYNNEI. The CDR3 runs 14 residues. V was shortened by 6 bases and J by 0 bases, with 9 bases between the two germline ends. The CDR3 spells CASRRTDSNQPQHF. The CDR3 DNA is TGTGCCAGCAGGCGGACAGATAGCAATCAGCCCCAGCATTTT.

The chain couples TRBV18 to TRBJ2-1; D perhaps matches TRBD2 (5 bases). Germline V CDR1 and CDR2: KGHSH, LQKENI. CDR3 size: 13 residues. Trimming shortened V by 0 bases and J by 6 bases, and 6 bases separated the two germline ends. CDR3 nucleotide sequence: TGTGCCAGCTCACCACCGGGAGTCAATGAGCAGTTCTTC. Translation: CASSPPGVNEQFF.

This clone was seen just once. The CDR3 DNA follows: TGTGCCAGCAGCCAGTCCACAGGGGGGTATGGCTACACCTTC. It is translated as CASSQSTGGYGYTF. J is TRBJ1-2 and V is TRBV7-2; 8 positions agree with TRBD1. Looked up from germline, CDR1 is SGHTA and CDR2 is FQGNSA. The CDR3 has 14 residues. The ends lost 5 bases at V and 5 bases at J; junction bases unmatched: 7.

This clone was detected once. The chain recombines TRBV30 with TRBJ2-7; D may be TRBD1 (6 bases). CDR3 length: 14 amino acids. Germline CDR1 and CDR2: GTSNPN and SVGIG (reference sequence). Trimming removed 3 bases at V and 6 bases at J, with 18 bases between. The CDR3 sequence is CAWRTGTPLSEQYF. In DNA form, the CDR3 reads TGTGCCTGGAGGACCGGGACACCATTATCCGAGCAGTACTTC.

This clone has just one count. The rearrangement links TRBV18 to TRBJ2-1; D remains ambiguous. V was shortened by 6 bases and J by 5 bases, with 8 bases between the two germline ends. This CDR3 spans 12 amino acids. Germline V gene data show CDR1 as KGHSH and CDR2 as LQKENI. CDR3 sequence (DNA): TGTGCCAGCTCGAGGTTCCACAATGAGCAGTTCTTC. Protein sequence: CASSRFHNEQFF.

This sequence joins TRBV4-1 and TRBJ1-2; 8 nucleotides agree with TRBD1. The CDR3 totals 15 residues. Germline CDR1 and CDR2: MGHRA and YSYEKL. V was pared by 1 base and J by 3 bases, with 4 bases of the junction left unmatched. CDR3 bases: TGCGCCAGCAGCCAAGTACAGGGGGAATACTATGGCTACACCTTC. It translates to CASSQVQGEYYGYTF.

As regards this clone: The junction departs from germline at one end; a sequencing error may be responsible. The rearrangement uses TRBV7-7 and TRBJ2-5; 11 bases map to TRBD1. Germline V gene sequence: CDR1 SSHAT, CDR2 FNYEAQ (reference sequence). This CDR3 has 17 amino acids. The CDR3 reads CASSSGTGGRVEETQYF. DNA for the CDR3: TGTGCTAGCAGCTCCGGGACAGGGGGGCGGGTGGAAGAGACCCAGTACTTC.

The rearrangement joins TRBV9 to TRBJ2-5, with 9 bases identical to TRBD1. Gene TRBJ2-7 matches the end of the DNA better, so the J call may be wrong. The V gene's germline CDR1 is SGDLS and CDR2 YYNGEE. There are 15 residues in the CDR3. CDR3 in amino acids: CASTAGTGTPYEQYF. As DNA, the CDR3 is TGTGCCAGCACCGCCGGGACAGGGACACCCTACGAGCAGTACTTC.

This clone has just one count. The J gene is TRBJ2-6, the V gene TRBV7-9; D not resolved. CDR1 is SEHNR and CDR2 is FQNEAQ in the germline V gene (reference sequence). The CDR3 runs to 17 residues. V was pared by 2 bases and J by 3 bases, with 14 bases between. The CDR3 is CASSLPPIGRGANVLTF. CDR3 bases: TGTGCCAGCAGCTTACCCCCAATTGGGCGTGGGGCCAACGTCCTGACTTTC.

The chain has TRBV4-1 and TRBJ2-7; D perhaps matches TRBD2 (6 bases). The CDR3 spans 16 residues. V was shortened by 2 bases and J by 1 base, with 15 bases between the two germline ends. Per the germline V gene, CDR1 is MGHRA and CDR2 is YSYEKL. CDR3 sequence (DNA): TGCGCCAGCAGCCAATCCGGGACTCGAGCATCCTACGAGCAGTACTTC. It codes for CASSQSGTRASYEQYF.

The chain recombines TRBV28 with TRBJ2-1; 7 bases line up with TRBD2. There are 16 residues in the CDR3. V shed 4 bases and J 3 bases; nucleotides not matched to a gene: 9. Germline V gene lookup returns CDR1 MDHEN and CDR2 SYDVKM. The CDR3 DNA follows: TGTGCCAGCAGTTCAATACAGCGGGGATACTACAATGAGCAGTTCTTC. It encodes CASSSIQRGYYNEQFF.

The rearrangement links TRBV5-1 to TRBJ1-4; TRBD1 is a possible D gene (5 bases). The CDR3 totals 16 residues. Germline V gene data show CDR1 as SGHRS and CDR2 as YFSETQ. Deletions cut 0 bases from V and 0 bases from J, with 9 bases between. The CDR3 coding sequence is TGCGCCAGCAGCTTGGAAAGGGGTTCAACTAATGAAAAACTGTTTTTT. Its translation: CASSLERGSTNEKLFF. The full variable domain, rest sourced from reference TRBV5-1 and TRBJ1-4, is KAGVTQTPRYLIKTRGQQVTLSCSPISGHRSVSWYQQTPGQGLQFLFEYFSETQRNKGNFPGRFSGRQFSNSRSEMNVSTLELGDSALYLCASSLERGSTNEKLFFGSGTQLSVL.

The count of this clone is one. The gene calls are TRBV7-8 and TRBJ1-2; the D is unclear. This CDR3 spans 12 amino acids. Trimming left V 5 bases short and J 7 bases short, with 11 bases between. Germline V lookup: CDR1 SGHVS, CDR2 FQNEAQ. This CDR3 reads CASSPWSGGYTF. As DNA, the CDR3 is TGTGCCAGCAGCCCCTGGTCCGGTGGCTACACCTTC.

The CDR3 region has the DNA TGTGCCAGCAGCCGGGCGGGAGGCACAGATACGCAGTATTTT. It codes for CASSRAGGTDTQYF. The genes are TRBV14 and TRBJ2-3, with 7 bases matching TRBD2. The junction had 2 bases not matched to a gene; V was cut back by 4 bases and J by 1 base. Germline CDR1 SGHDN, CDR2 FVKESK. The CDR3 extends over 14 amino acids.

V gene TRBV19 combines with J gene TRBJ2-7; D gene unclear. Trimming cost V 6 bases and J 4 bases, with 7 bases left between them. This CDR3 contains 11 residues. CDR1 is LNHDA and CDR2 is SQIVND in the germline V gene (reference sequence). CDR3 protein: CASSGLYEQYF. The CDR3 DNA sequence: TGTGCCAGTAGCGGGTTATACGAGCAGTACTTC.

This clone was counted once. The rearrangement uses TRBV5-1 and TRBJ2-7, with TRBD2 matching over 9 bases. Trimming at V came to 1 base and at J to 6 bases, leaving 5 bases not matched to a gene. The length of the CDR3 is 14 residues. CDR1 is SGHRS and CDR2 is YFSETQ in the germline V gene. The CDR3 is CASSLIAGDREQYF. The CDR3 DNA is TGCGCCAGCAGCTTGATAGCGGGAGACCGCGAGCAGTACTTC.